This TCR beta chain came from a study of blood T cell repertoires in COVID-19. The assay was immunoSEQ multiplex PCR, and TCRdb's table has in-frame clones only and misses some. Among about 260,000 clones, around 93% were seen once, and the ten largest hold approximately 3%. This CDR3 spans 14 amino acids. Germline CDR1 PRHDT, CDR2 FYEKMQ (reference sequence). The germline V and J ends were trimmed by 5 bases and 3 bases, with 14 bases remaining between them. Sequencing used PBMCs or T cells enriched from blood (not recorded which). The rearrangement uses TRBV13 and TRBJ2-7; D might be TRBD2 (6 bases). The TCR comes from a middle-aged man who had been exposed to COVID-19. The CDR3 nucleotides read TGTGCCAGCAGCACCGGAGGGAGTAACTACGAGCAGTACTTC. Its translation: CASSTGGSNYEQYF. The whole variable domain, remainder taken from reference TRBV13 and TRBJ2-7, is AAGVIQSPRHLIKEKRETATLKCYPIPRHDTVYWYQQGPGQDPQFLISFYEKMQSDKGSIPDRFSAQQFSDYHSELNMSSLELGDSALYFCASSTGGSNYEQYFGPGTRLTVT.